Listed below are T cell receptor beta chains from one sample, sequenced in a study of naive and memory T cell subsets. MiXCR, run by TCRdb on the UMI-ligation and nested PCR reads, gives a single entry per CDR3 protein. The repertoire holds about 26,000 distinct CDR3 sequences, with roughly 5.2% as singletons. The sequenced sample was blood. These receptors originate from an adult in good health. CDR3s include the opening cysteine and the closing phenylalanine or tryptophan. Each record gives: CDR3 length, J gene, D gene, clone size, V gene, CDR3 DNA, CDR3 protein. A D gene is named only where the DNA matches it firmly. The size entry is marked missing in some rows and otherwise reads once, few, many or a size class.

len: 13; j_gene: TRBJ2-3; d_gene: -; abundance: many; v_gene: TRBV28; CDR3nt: TGTGCCAGCCTCGGGGCCGCGGTAGATACGCAGTATTTT; CDR3aa: CASLGAAVDTQYF
len: 18; j_gene: TRBJ2-1; d_gene: TRBD2; abundance: many; v_gene: TRBV12-3/TRBV12-4; CDR3nt: TGTGCCAGCAGTTTAGTGGTCCTAGCGGGAGGAGGAGTTGATGAGCAGTTCTTC; CDR3aa: CASSLVVLAGGGVDEQFF
len: 14; j_gene: TRBJ1-1; d_gene: -; abundance: few; v_gene: TRBV7-2; CDR3nt: TGTGCCAGCAGTCCCCTCAGGCAGAGCACTGAAGCTTTCTTT; CDR3aa: CASSPLRQSTEAFF
len: 13; j_gene: TRBJ2-5; d_gene: TRBD1; abundance: many; v_gene: TRBV29-1; CDR3nt: TGCAGCGTTGAAGTCAGGGGGCCGGAGACCCAGTACTTC; CDR3aa: CSVEVRGPETQYF
len: 12; j_gene: TRBJ1-2; d_gene: -; abundance: -; v_gene: TRBV28; CDR3nt: TGTGCCAGCAGAGCCCAGAACTATGGCTACACCTTC; CDR3aa: CASRAQNYGYTF
len: 16; j_gene: TRBJ2-3; d_gene: TRBD2; abundance: many; v_gene: TRBV28; CDR3nt: TGTGCCAGCAGTTCCGCCCTAGCGGGATACACAGATACGCAGTATTTT; CDR3aa: CASSSALAGYTDTQYF
len: 15; j_gene: TRBJ1-3; d_gene: -; abundance: many; v_gene: TRBV4-1; CDR3nt: TGCGCCAGCAGCCAAGATTCGAATTCTGGAAACACCATATATTTT; CDR3aa: CASSQDSNSGNTIYF
len: 16; j_gene: TRBJ1-1; d_gene: TRBD1; abundance: many; v_gene: TRBV20-1; CDR3nt: TGCAGTGCTCCACCCCTGGATAGGGACAGGAGGTCTGAAGCTTTCTTT; CDR3aa: CSAPPLDRDRRSEAFF
len: 17; j_gene: TRBJ2-4; d_gene: -; abundance: many; v_gene: TRBV6-2/TRBV6-3; CDR3nt: TGTGCCAGCAGTTACTCGAAATGGAGATTAGCCAAAAACATTCAGTACTTC; CDR3aa: CASSYSKWRLAKNIQYF
len: 13; j_gene: TRBJ2-2; d_gene: -; abundance: -; v_gene: TRBV19; CDR3nt: TGTGCCAGTAGTTCGACGTCGACCGGGGAGCTGTTTTTT; CDR3aa: CASSSTSTGELFF
len: 14; j_gene: TRBJ1-2; d_gene: -; abundance: many; v_gene: TRBV27; CDR3nt: TGTGCCAGCCGATCCACGGGGGCGGGGTATGGCTACACCTTC; CDR3aa: CASRSTGAGYGYTF
len: 14; j_gene: TRBJ2-3; d_gene: TRBD2; abundance: medium-sized; v_gene: TRBV7-2; CDR3nt: TGTGCCAGCAGACCTAGCGGGAGGGCGGATACGCAGTATTTT; CDR3aa: CASRPSGRADTQYF
len: 16; j_gene: TRBJ2-3; d_gene: -; abundance: many; v_gene: TRBV21-1; CDR3nt: TGTGCCAGCAGCCCCCGGGAGGACAGGGCCACAGATACGCAGTATTTT; CDR3aa: CASSPREDRATDTQYF
len: 15; j_gene: TRBJ2-1; d_gene: TRBD2; abundance: many; v_gene: TRBV7-9; CDR3nt: TGTGCCAGCAGCGAAAGCGGGAGCTCCTACAATGAGCAGTTCTTC; CDR3aa: CASSESGSSYNEQFF
len: 11; j_gene: TRBJ2-3; d_gene: TRBD2; abundance: many; v_gene: TRBV28; CDR3nt: TGTGCCAGCGGGGAGGGAAATACGCAGTATTTT; CDR3aa: CASGEGNTQYF
len: 15; j_gene: TRBJ1-2; d_gene: -; abundance: many; v_gene: TRBV12-5; CDR3nt: TGTGCTAGTGGTTTGAATCCCCCGCAGGGCGGGGGCTACACCTTC; CDR3aa: CASGLNPPQGGGYTF
len: 17; j_gene: TRBJ2-7; d_gene: TRBD2; abundance: many; v_gene: TRBV3-1; CDR3nt: TGTGCCAGCAGCCAAGCCCCCCTAGCGGGGGGGATCTACGAGCAGTACTTC; CDR3aa: CASSQAPLAGGIYEQYF
len: 14; j_gene: TRBJ2-7; d_gene: -; abundance: many; v_gene: TRBV3-1; CDR3nt: TGTGCCAGCAGCCACGGACGGAGGTCCTACGAGCAGTACTTC; CDR3aa: CASSHGRRSYEQYF
len: 13; j_gene: TRBJ2-7; d_gene: TRBD1; abundance: many; v_gene: TRBV7-9; CDR3nt: TGTGCCAGCAGCCGACAGGGTATGAGCGAGCAGTACTTC; CDR3aa: CASSRQGMSEQYF
len: 15; j_gene: TRBJ2-7; d_gene: TRBD1; abundance: many; v_gene: TRBV25-1; CDR3nt: TGTGCCAGCAGTGAAACCGGGACAGGGAGCTACGAGCAGTACTTC; CDR3aa: CASSETGTGSYEQYF
len: 18; j_gene: TRBJ2-1; d_gene: TRBD2; abundance: many; v_gene: TRBV7-9; CDR3nt: TGTGCCAGCAGCTCCTCGGGGACTAGCGGGAGGGCCTACAATGAGCAGTTCTTC; CDR3aa: CASSSSGTSGRAYNEQFF
len: 15; j_gene: TRBJ1-2; d_gene: TRBD1; abundance: few; v_gene: TRBV6-1; CDR3nt: TGTGCCAGCAGTGAGGTGGGACAGCCGGGCTATGGCTACACCTTC; CDR3aa: CASSEVGQPGYGYTF
len: 13; j_gene: TRBJ2-1; d_gene: -; abundance: many; v_gene: TRBV29-1; CDR3nt: TGCAGCGTTCGCAGGGGAAAATACAATGAGCAGTTCTTC; CDR3aa: CSVRRGKYNEQFF
len: 15; j_gene: TRBJ2-7; d_gene: TRBD2; abundance: many; v_gene: TRBV6-2/TRBV6-3; CDR3nt: TGTGCCAGCAGAGCTATAGCGGGGGGAGAATACGAGCAGTACTTC; CDR3aa: CASRAIAGGEYEQYF
len: 14; j_gene: TRBJ2-5; d_gene: TRBD2; abundance: many; v_gene: TRBV12-3/TRBV12-4; CDR3nt: TGTGCCAGCCTACTAGCGGGCGGCGAGGAGACCCAGTACTTC; CDR3aa: CASLLAGGEETQYF
len: 14; j_gene: TRBJ1-5; d_gene: -; abundance: few; v_gene: TRBV5-4; CDR3nt: TGTGCCAGCAGCTTGGGGGGAGGCAATCAGCCCCAGCATTTT; CDR3aa: CASSLGGGNQPQHF
len: 16; j_gene: TRBJ2-1; d_gene: -; abundance: many; v_gene: TRBV11-2; CDR3nt: TGTGCCAGCAGCGCCCTGCGGGGCAGCTCCTACAATGAGCAGTTCTTC; CDR3aa: CASSALRGSSYNEQFF
len: 15; j_gene: TRBJ1-5; d_gene: -; abundance: many; v_gene: TRBV7-2; CDR3nt: TGTGCCAGCAGCTTAGAGGTCCGGGCCAATCAGCCCCAGCATTTT; CDR3aa: CASSLEVRANQPQHF
len: 12; j_gene: TRBJ2-1; d_gene: -; abundance: many; v_gene: TRBV7-8; CDR3nt: TGTGCCAGCAGCTTATACCTCAATGAGCAGTTCTTC; CDR3aa: CASSLYLNEQFF
len: 15; j_gene: TRBJ2-7; d_gene: TRBD1; abundance: -; v_gene: TRBV13; CDR3nt: TGTGCCAGCAGCCCGACTCGGGACAGCTCCTACGAGCAGTACTTC; CDR3aa: CASSPTRDSSYEQYF
len: 14; j_gene: TRBJ1-1; d_gene: -; abundance: many; v_gene: TRBV6-6; CDR3nt: TGTGCCAGCAGTTTACACAGGGTTGACACTGAAGCTTTCTTT; CDR3aa: CASSLHRVDTEAFF
len: 17; j_gene: TRBJ2-6; d_gene: -; abundance: few; v_gene: TRBV12-3/TRBV12-4; CDR3nt: TGTGCCAGCAGTCCTCCGGGACACCGCTCTGGGGCCAACGTCCTGACTTTC; CDR3aa: CASSPPGHRSGANVLTF
len: 13; j_gene: TRBJ2-7; d_gene: TRBD1; abundance: many; v_gene: TRBV9; CDR3nt: TGTGCCAGCAGCTTAGGGACAGACTACGAGCAGTACTTC; CDR3aa: CASSLGTDYEQYF